This T cell receptor (beta chain) was captured in a study of T cell responses to AZD1222 COVID-19 vaccine. Study-wide points: Mapped onto spike, vaccine-associated CD4 TCRs spanned it and were dominant at 160-218 and 743-854. Spike-specific TCR breadth and depth both grew after two AZD1222 doses. Without day 14 samples, only post-peak T cell repertoires were studied.

The length of the CDR3 is 15 residues. Germline V gene sequence: CDR1 SGHAT, CDR2 FQNNGV. V was clipped by 4 bases and J by 3 bases; unmatched bases: 3. Second-dose schedules of about 4 or about 12 weeks were combined. Of note for this clone: Its antigen is unidentified.

Sequencing used immunoSEQ multiplex PCR; TCRdb keeps in-frame clones, though not all of them. The data show some 130,000 clones, under 95% seen once. The chain recombines TRBV11-2 with TRBJ2-7; 13 bases agree with TRBD2. The sequences come from peripheral blood, collected 28 days after the second AZD1222 dose. The clonotype was recovered from an adult who received the AZD1222 COVID-19 vaccine. This chain's CDR3 is CASSWTSGSLYEQYF. The CDR3 DNA reads as TGTGCCAGCAGCTGGACTAGCGGGAGTCTCTACGAGCAGTACTTC. The full variable domain, in which reference TRBV11-2 and TRBJ2-7 provide the parts outside the CDR3, is EAGVAQSPRYKIIEKRQSVAFWCNPISGHATLYWYQQILGQGPKLLIQFQNNGVVDDSQLPKDRFSAERLKGVDSTLKIQPAKLEDSAVYLCASSWTSGSLYEQYFGPGTRLTVT.